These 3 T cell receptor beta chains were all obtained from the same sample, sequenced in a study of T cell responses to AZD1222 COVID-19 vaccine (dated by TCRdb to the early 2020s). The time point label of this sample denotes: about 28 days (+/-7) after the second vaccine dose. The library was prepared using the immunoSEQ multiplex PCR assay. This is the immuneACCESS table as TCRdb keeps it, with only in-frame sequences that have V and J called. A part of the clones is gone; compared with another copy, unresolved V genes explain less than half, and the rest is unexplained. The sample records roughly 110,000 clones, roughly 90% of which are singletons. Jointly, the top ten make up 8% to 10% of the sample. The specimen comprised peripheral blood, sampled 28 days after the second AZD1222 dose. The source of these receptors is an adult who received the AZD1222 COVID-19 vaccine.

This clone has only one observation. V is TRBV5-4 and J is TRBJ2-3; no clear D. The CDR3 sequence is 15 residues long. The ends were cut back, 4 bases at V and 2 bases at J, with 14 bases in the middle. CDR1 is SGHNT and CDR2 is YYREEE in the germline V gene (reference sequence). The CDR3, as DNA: TGTGCCAGCAGCGCGGAAGGCCTTAACACAGATACGCAGTATTTT. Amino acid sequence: CASSAEGLNTDTQYF.

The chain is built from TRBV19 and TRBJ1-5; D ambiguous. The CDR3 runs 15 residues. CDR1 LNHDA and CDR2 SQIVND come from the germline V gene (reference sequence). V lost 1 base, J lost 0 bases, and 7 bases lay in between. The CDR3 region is CASSIVRISNQPQHF. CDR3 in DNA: TGTGCCAGTAGTATAGTCCGTATTAGCAATCAGCCCCAGCATTTT.

The CDR3 DNA reads as TGTGCCAGCAGCAAAGCGGGAACAGGTAGTGGGGCCCAGCATTTT. Its translation: CASSKAGTGSGAQHF. J is TRBJ1-5 and V is TRBV21-1; the D segment call TRBD1 is taken from the table without a DNA check. TRBV21-1 has pseudogene status. There are 15 residues in the CDR3.